The next 22 T cell receptor beta chains were all read from a single sample in a study of identical twins (dated by TCRdb to about 2016). Libraries were prepared through 5' RACE. Sequencing took place on an Illumina HiSeq 2000. TCRdb applied fastp at Q25 and MiXCR to the public reads, then kept only in-frame beta chains. Identical CDR3 proteins give one entry, which carries the most common genes and DNA. In all, the sample holds roughly 540,000 distinct CDR3 sequences, and 20% to 25% of those were seen once. Under 0.95% of the sample lies in the top ten. The same sample was also studied in work on T cells expressing NK-cell markers.

The sequenced sample was CD4+ T cells sorted from blood. Every receptor here comes from a woman between 18 and 29 years old in good health.

This clonotype was detected a few times. The rearrangement links TRBV19 to TRBJ2-5, with 7 bases aligning to TRBD1. The CDR3 sequence is 15 residues long. Germline CDR1 and CDR2: LNHDA and SQIVND (reference sequence). V trimming: 2 bases; J trimming: 4 bases; junction bases outside the gene matches: 7. DNA of the CDR3: TGTGCCAGTAGTATACGTCAGGGGGTCCTAGAGACCCAGTACTTC. This translates into CASSIRQGVLETQYF.

The chain links TRBV7-2 to TRBJ2-7, with D possibly TRBD1 on 6 matching bases. Germline CDR1 reads SGHTA; CDR2 reads FQGNSA. V was trimmed by 5 bases and J by 2 bases, leaving 13 bases between them. The CDR3 runs 14 residues. The CDR3 sequence: CASSAQTGPYEQYF. The CDR3 region has the DNA TGTGCCAGCAGCGCCCAAACAGGGCCCTACGAGCAGTACTTC.

This sequence joins TRBV29-1 and TRBJ2-1; TRBD1 is a possible D gene (7 bases). V was shortened by 4 bases and J by 4 bases, with 14 bases between the two germline ends. The CDR3 has 14 amino acids. Germline V gene lookup returns CDR1 SQVTM and CDR2 ANQGSEA. CDR3 in DNA: TGCAGCGTTGTCAGGGGGGAGACTTACAATGAGCAGTTCTTC. Protein sequence: CSVVRGETYNEQFF.

CDR3 protein: CATSNSGRESNEQFF. CDR3 bases: TGTGCCACCAGCAATTCGGGGCGGGAGAGCAATGAGCAGTTCTTC. The chain carries TRBV15 and TRBJ2-1; the match to TRBD2 covers 7 bases. The CDR3 has 15 residues. Looked up from germline, CDR1 is LNHNV and CDR2 is YYDKDF (reference sequence). V lost 4 bases to trimming and J lost 6 bases; unmatched junction nucleotides: 9.

The chain uses TRBV27 and TRBJ2-1; 16 nucleotides match TRBD2. This CDR3 has 18 amino acids. Germline V gene lookup returns CDR1 MNHEY and CDR2 SMNVEV (reference sequence). Trimming took 3 bases from V and 2 from J; bases not matched to a gene: 4. The DNA for the CDR3 is TGTGCCAGCAGTTTTTTGGGGACTAGCGGGAGGGCCTACAATGAGCAGTTCTTC. Encoded protein: CASSFLGTSGRAYNEQFF.

The table lists this clonotype with a count of one. This rearrangement joins TRBV7-2 to TRBJ2-2; D gene unclear. The V gene lost 3 bases and the J gene lost 5 bases, with 10 bases spanning the gap. Per the germline V gene, CDR1 is SGHTA and CDR2 is FQGNSA. The length of the CDR3 is 14 residues. CDR3 DNA: TGTGCCAGCAGCTTGAAATGGGGAACCGGGGAGCTGTTTTTT. Translation: CASSLKWGTGELFF.

The rearrangement links TRBV7-6 to TRBJ2-3, with D possibly TRBD2 on 5 matching bases. Germline V gene sequence: CDR1 SGHVS, CDR2 FNYEAQ. V was cut by 5 bases and J by 0 bases, with 9 bases left in between. CDR3 length: 14 residues. The CDR3 nucleotides are TGTGCCAGCAGCGGGAGCCTTAGCACAGATACGCAGTATTTT. Residues: CASSGSLSTDTQYF.

V is TRBV12-3 or TRBV12-4 and J is TRBJ2-7; possible D gene TRBD2, 6 bases. The CDR3 loop spans 14 amino acids. V dropped 6 bases and J dropped 1 base, with 13 bases sitting between them. Here the CDR3 DNA reads TGTGCCAGCAGCCCCTCACGGGGGTCCTACGAGCAGTACTTC. Protein: CASSPSRGSYEQYF.

This clonotype was seen a handful of times. This chain links TRBV20-1 with TRBJ2-2, with 9 bases lining up with TRBD2. V lost 5 bases, J lost 6 bases, and 7 bases stayed unmatched. The V gene's germline CDR1 is DFQATT and CDR2 SNEGSKA (reference sequence). The CDR3 is made up of 14 amino acids. In DNA, the CDR3 is TGCAGTGCTGTTGGACTAGCGAAGGCCGGGGAGCTGTTTTTT. Protein sequence: CSAVGLAKAGELFF.

V and J are TRBV4-1 and TRBJ2-1; no firm D call. V lost 3 bases and J lost 0, with 12 bases in between. Germline loops: CDR1 MGHRA, CDR2 YSYEKL. The CDR3 is 16 residues long. The CDR3 DNA reads as TGCGCCAGCAGCCACGGTTCTAGGAGCTCCTACAATGAGCAGTTCTTC. Translating it yields CASSHGSRSSYNEQFF.

J is TRBJ2-4 and V is TRBV29-1; D is unclear. Per germline, CDR1 SQVTM and CDR2 ANQGSEA. V was shortened by 4 bases and J by 6 bases, with 7 bases between the two germline ends. This CDR3 comprises 11 residues. The CDR3 loop is CSVGPGNIQYF. In nucleotides, the CDR3 is TGCAGCGTTGGTCCAGGAAACATTCAGTACTTC.

The rearrangement joins TRBV20-1 to TRBJ2-1; D may be TRBD2 (6 bases). Between the trimmed V and J ends, which lost 3 bases and 5 bases, there was a span of 11 bases. CDR3 size: 13 residues. Germline V gives CDR1 DFQATT, CDR2 SNEGSKA (reference sequence). CDR3 in amino acids: CSASGSLDNEQFF. DNA of the CDR3: TGCAGTGCTAGCGGGAGTCTAGACAATGAGCAGTTCTTC.

This sequence joins TRBV7-9 and TRBJ2-1, with TRBD2 matching over 10 bases. Per the germline V gene, CDR1 is SEHNR and CDR2 is FQNEAQ (reference sequence). There are 17 residues in the CDR3. V dropped 0 bases and J dropped 5; count of bases not matched to a gene: 7. CDR3 sequence reads: CASSLAATSGTDNEQFF. The CDR3, as DNA: TGTGCCAGCAGCTTAGCAGCCACTAGCGGGACCGACAATGAGCAGTTCTTC. Based on the CDR3 plus reference TRBV7-9 and TRBJ2-1, the full variable domain is DTGVSQNPRHKITKRGQNVTFRCDPISEHNRLYWYRQTLGQGPEFLTYFQNEAQLEKSRLLSDRFSAERPKGSFSTLEIQRTEQGDSAMYLCASSLAATSGTDNEQFFGPGTRLTVL.

This clonotype was detected a few times. The gene calls are TRBV5-1 and TRBJ2-1, with 11 nucleotides matching TRBD2. J lost 6 bases, V lost 4 bases, and 9 bases had no gene match. Germline V gives CDR1 SGHRS, CDR2 YFSETQ. The CDR3 runs to 16 residues. CDR3 DNA: TGCGCCAGCAGCAGGAATAGCGGGAGGGCGGTCAATGAGCAGTTCTTC. It encodes CASSRNSGRAVNEQFF.

This chain joins TRBV20-1 and TRBJ2-5; the D gene could be TRBD1 or TRBD2 (6 bases each). The CDR3 contains 16 residues. CDR1 and CDR2 from the germline V gene are DFQATT and SNEGSKA (reference sequence). V was clipped by 1 base and J by 4 bases, with 19 bases between them. The CDR3 DNA follows: TGCAGTGCTAGAGGTTTGAGGGGGGCGCGTAGAGAGACCCAGTACTTC. It yields the protein CSARGLRGARRETQYF.

This clonotype was observed a handful of times. The chain employs TRBV29-1 and TRBJ2-3; D perhaps matches TRBD2 (6 bases). The V gene's germline CDR1 is SQVTM and CDR2 ANQGSEA. Trimming cost V 3 bases and J 0 bases, with 13 bases left between them. The CDR3 is 15 amino acids. The CDR3 DNA sequence: TGCAGCGTTGAGGGCGGAGGGCCGAGCACAGATACGCAGTATTTT. Encoded protein: CSVEGGGPSTDTQYF.

This clonotype was picked up a small number of times. The genes are TRBV20-1 and TRBJ2-7, with D possibly matching TRBD1 (5 bases). Trimming stripped 6 bases from V and 6 bases from J, with 21 bases between. This CDR3 contains 14 residues. Germline V gene sequence: CDR1 DFQATT, CDR2 SNEGSKA (reference sequence). The CDR3 is CSAQTGRVIGEQYF. The CDR3 coding sequence is TGCAGTGCCCAGACCGGCAGGGTGATAGGCGAGCAGTACTTC.

The chain carries TRBV24-1 and TRBJ2-3; 9 bases are shared with TRBD2. The V and J ends lost 12 bases and 2 bases, in that order; junction bases with no gene match: 5. Germline V gene sequence: CDR1 KGHDR, CDR2 SFDVKD. The CDR3 is made up of 13 amino acids. CDR3 loop: CAVAGVNTDTQYF. CDR3 in DNA: TGTGCCGTAGCGGGAGTTAACACAGATACGCAGTATTTT.

This clonotype was counted a few times. The chain uses TRBV6-5 and TRBJ1-1; the D is unclear. V was cut by 1 base and J by 1 base, with 7 bases left in between. The germline gives CDR1 MNHEY, CDR2 SVGAGI. This CDR3 comprises 14 residues. CDR3 loop: CASSYWEANTEAFF. As DNA, the CDR3 is TGTGCCAGCAGTTACTGGGAAGCGAACACTGAAGCTTTCTTT.

The genes are TRBV20-1 and TRBJ2-4, with D possibly TRBD1 on 5 matching bases. V dropped 5 bases and J dropped 6 bases, with 17 bases sitting between them. The V gene's germline CDR1 is DFQATT and CDR2 SNEGSKA (reference sequence). This CDR3 has 14 amino acids. The CDR3 here is CSAAERGAANIQYF. For the CDR3, the DNA is TGCAGTGCTGCCGAAAGGGGCGCGGCAAACATTCAGTACTTC.

The chain links TRBV18 to TRBJ2-7; D possibly corresponds to TRBD2 (5 bases). The CDR3 runs 13 residues. V dropped 2 bases and J dropped 7 bases, with 12 bases sitting between them. Germline CDR1 is KGHSH and CDR2 is LQKENI. The CDR3 nucleotides read TGTGCCAGCTCACCAGGTAGAGGGCGGGAGCAGTACTTC. Translating it yields CASSPGRGREQYF.

This chain links TRBV10-3 with TRBJ2-7, with 9 bases identical to TRBD1. CDR1 is ENHRY, CDR2 SYGVKD, per germline. This CDR3 region has 15 residues. V dropped 0 bases and J dropped 7; count of bases not matched to a gene: 7. In nucleotides, the CDR3 is TGTGCCATCAGTGAGTCCGGGACAGGGCTGATGGAGCAGTACTTC. It specifies CAISESGTGLMEQYF.